Listed below are T cell receptor beta chains from one sample, sequenced in a study of neurological immune-mediated disorders. TCRdb re-called the 5' RACE reads through MiXCR, storing one row per CDR3 protein. The table records about 48,000 distinct CDR3 sequences, 10% of them present only once. The sample taken for sequencing was PBMCs. The receptors come from a woman in her forties with HTLV-1-associated myelopathy (HAM/TSP). The CDR3 runs from the conserved cysteine through the conserved F or W. The D gene is left open where the match is weak. Clone size is not always given. Where it is, it says once, few, many or a class for expanded clones.

abundance: many
v_gene: TRBV12-3/TRBV12-4
d_gene: NA
j_gene: TRBJ2-3
CDR3nt: TGTGCCAGCAGTTTAGAACTAGCTCGAGATACGCAGTATTTT
CDR3aa: CASSLELARDTQYF

abundance: many
v_gene: TRBV5-6
d_gene: NA
j_gene: TRBJ2-2
CDR3nt: TGTGCCAGCAGCTTGGAATCCGGGGAGCTGTTTTTT
CDR3aa: CASSLESGELFF

abundance: many
v_gene: TRBV7-9
d_gene: TRBD2
j_gene: TRBJ2-1
CDR3nt: TGTGCCAGCAGCCGACTAGCGGGGGCTTACAATGAGCAGTTCTTC
CDR3aa: CASSRLAGAYNEQFF

abundance: many
v_gene: TRBV7-3
d_gene: NA
j_gene: TRBJ2-3
CDR3nt: TGTGCCAGCAGCTTACTGGGTCCAGATACGCAGTATTTT
CDR3aa: CASSLLGPDTQYF

abundance: many
v_gene: TRBV11-2
d_gene: NA
j_gene: TRBJ2-7
CDR3nt: TGTGCCAGCAGCGTCGGAGGGGGCACCTACGAGCAGTACTTC
CDR3aa: CASSVGGGTYEQYF

abundance: NA
v_gene: TRBV9
d_gene: NA
j_gene: TRBJ1-6
CDR3nt: TGTGCCATCAGCGTAGATGAGGGGGGTTATAATTCACCCCTCCACTTT
CDR3aa: CAISVDEGGYNSPLHF

abundance: many
v_gene: TRBV12-3/TRBV12-4
d_gene: NA
j_gene: TRBJ1-5
CDR3nt: TGTGCCAGCAGTCAAACAGGGTTTTTGGGGACCTATAGCAATCAGCCCCAGCATTTT
CDR3aa: CASSQTGFLGTYSNQPQHF

abundance: many
v_gene: TRBV5-1
d_gene: TRBD1
j_gene: TRBJ2-6
CDR3nt: TGCGCCAGCAGCTTGCCCCGGGACAGAAACGAAGCACCTATATCTGGGGCCAACGTCCTGACTTTC
CDR3aa: CASSLPRDRNEAPISGANVLTF

abundance: many
v_gene: TRBV29-1
d_gene: NA
j_gene: TRBJ2-1
CDR3nt: TGCAGCGTTGACGGGGACATGGAATACAATGAGCAGTTCTTC
CDR3aa: CSVDGDMEYNEQFF

abundance: many
v_gene: TRBV9
d_gene: TRBD1
j_gene: TRBJ1-3
CDR3nt: TGTGCCAGCAGCGTGGACAGGGCCTACTCTGGAAACACCATATATTTT
CDR3aa: CASSVDRAYSGNTIYF

abundance: many
v_gene: TRBV5-1
d_gene: NA
j_gene: TRBJ2-1
CDR3nt: TGCGCCAGCAGCTTGGATCCCGGGAATGAGCAGTTCTTC
CDR3aa: CASSLDPGNEQFF

abundance: many
v_gene: TRBV2
d_gene: TRBD1
j_gene: TRBJ2-7
CDR3nt: TGTGCCAGCCACCGGGACAGAAAGGTCTCCTACGAGCAGTACTTC
CDR3aa: CASHRDRKVSYEQYF

abundance: many
v_gene: TRBV5-1
d_gene: TRBD2
j_gene: TRBJ2-7
CDR3nt: TGCGCCAGCAGCCCATGGAATCTAGCGGGGGATGTTCCTCTCGAGCAGTACTTC
CDR3aa: CASSPWNLAGDVPLEQYF

abundance: many
v_gene: TRBV6-6
d_gene: NA
j_gene: TRBJ1-1
CDR3nt: TGTGCCAGCACTCCCAACGAGGTGAACACTGAAGCTTTCTTT
CDR3aa: CASTPNEVNTEAFF

abundance: many
v_gene: TRBV12-3/TRBV12-4
d_gene: NA
j_gene: TRBJ1-1
CDR3nt: TGTGCCAGCAGTTTAGGGAAAACTGAAGCTTTCTTT
CDR3aa: CASSLGKTEAFF

abundance: many
v_gene: TRBV11-3
d_gene: NA
j_gene: TRBJ2-3
CDR3nt: TGTGCCAGCAGCCCAGGCACAGATACGCAGTATTTT
CDR3aa: CASSPGTDTQYF

abundance: many
v_gene: TRBV4-3
d_gene: NA
j_gene: TRBJ2-1
CDR3nt: TGCGCCAGCAGCGACGGACAGAATAACAACAATGAGCAGTTCTTC
CDR3aa: CASSDGQNNNNEQFF

abundance: many
v_gene: TRBV20-1
d_gene: NA
j_gene: TRBJ1-1
CDR3nt: TGCAGTGCTGCTCGTGATCTGAACACTGAAGCTTTCTTT
CDR3aa: CSAARDLNTEAFF